The 22 T cell receptor beta chains below come from one sample, sequenced in a study of vaccination and CD4 T cells after COVID-19. Their cognate antigens are unknown. Treatment meaning: approximately 9-day PBMC culture with coronavirus spike peptide pools or control peptides (ViraFEST assay). Sequencing of the DNA from cultured CD4+ T cells was carried out with the Oncomine TCR Beta short-read assay. TCRdb used MiXCR to reprocess the PCR reads, holding one entry per CDR3 protein. The sample has 4,600 or so distinct CDR3 sequences; roughly 29% are singletons. The material sequenced was CD4+ T cells from blood, cultured in vitro. These receptors originate from a human donor who had recovered from COVID-19.

A few counts support this clonotype. The CDR3 DNA is TGTGCCAGCACGGCGCTCCCAGGGACCAACTATGGCTACACCTTC. It codes for CASTALPGTNYGYTF. The J gene is TRBJ1-2, the V gene TRBV6-1; possible D gene TRBD1, 5 bases. CDR3 size: 15 residues. In germline, CDR1 is MNHNS, CDR2 SASEGT. V was clipped by 7 bases and J by 2 bases, with 17 bases between them.

The rearrangement uses TRBV5-1 and TRBJ1-1; D remains unclear. V was pared by 2 bases and J by 1 base, with 6 bases between. The CDR3 contains 13 residues. Germline CDR1 and CDR2: SGHRS and YFSETQ. The CDR3 DNA sequence: TGCGCCAGCAGCTTATACCGGAACACTGAAGCTTTCTTT. Amino acids: CASSLYRNTEAFF.

Within the sample, this clonotype is large. The chain uses TRBV28 and TRBJ1-2, with D possibly being TRBD1 (5 bases). This CDR3 region has 16 residues. From germline, CDR1 is MDHEN and CDR2 SYDVKM. The V gene lost 2 bases and the J gene lost 4 bases, with 17 bases spanning the gap. The CDR3 loop reads CASSLRAARGAYGYTF. The CDR3 DNA sequence: TGTGCCAGCAGTTTAAGGGCCGCACGGGGCGCCTATGGCTACACCTTC.

The sample holds a few counts of this clonotype. V and J are TRBV18 and TRBJ1-1; possibly TRBD1 for D (6 bases). The germline V gene has CDR1 KGHSH and CDR2 LQKENI. This CDR3 has 13 amino acids. Between the trimmed V and J ends, which lost 2 bases and 7 bases, there was a span of 11 bases. The CDR3 sequence is CASSPAQGREAFF. CDR3 coding DNA: TGTGCCAGCTCACCAGCTCAGGGGCGTGAAGCTTTCTTT. The variable domain in full, with the rest retrieved from reference TRBV18 and TRBJ1-1, is NAGVMQNPRHLVRRRGQEARLRCSPMKGHSHVYWYRQLPEEGLKFMVYLQKENIIDESGMPKERFSAEFPKEGPSILRIQQVVRGDSAAYFCASSPAQGREAFFGQGTRLTVV.

A few counts support this clonotype. This sequence joins TRBV20-1 and TRBJ1-1; tentatively, D is TRBD1 (5 bases). V dropped 0 bases and J dropped 0 bases, with 20 bases sitting between them. Germline V gene lookup returns CDR1 DFQATT and CDR2 SNEGSKA (reference sequence). The CDR3 totals 18 residues. The CDR3 loop is CSARDLSHDRTLNTEAFF. DNA for the CDR3: TGCAGTGCTAGAGATCTAAGTCATGACAGAACCTTGAACACTGAAGCTTTCTTT.

The gene calls are TRBV20-1 and TRBJ2-2; D possibly corresponds to TRBD1 (5 bases). The germline gives CDR1 DFQATT, CDR2 SNEGSKA (reference sequence). Trimming pared 3 bases from V and 6 bases from J, leaving 11 bases between. The CDR3 loop spans 13 amino acids. The CDR3 reads CSARVWGAGELFF. DNA of the CDR3: TGCAGTGCTAGGGTCTGGGGCGCCGGGGAGCTGTTTTTT.

This clonotype was picked up a small number of times. V usage is TRBV19 and J usage is TRBJ2-1; D is perhaps TRBD1 (5 bases). Trimming cost V 5 bases and J 4 bases, with 12 bases left between them. Germline V CDR1 and CDR2: LNHDA, SQIVND (reference sequence). The CDR3 totals 14 residues. The CDR3 region has the DNA TGTGCCAGTAGTGCAGTGAACAGGTACAATGAGCAGTTCTTC. Translated, it gives CASSAVNRYNEQFF.

The genes are TRBV7-6 and TRBJ1-5; D gene unclear. In germline, CDR1 is SGHVS, CDR2 FNYEAQ. The CDR3 spans 13 residues. V lost 1 base, J lost 1 base, and 2 bases lay in between. This chain's CDR3 is CASSLDSNQPQHF. Here the CDR3 DNA reads TGTGCCAGCAGCTTAGACAGCAATCAGCCCCAGCATTTT.

Only one count was recorded for this clonotype. The V call is TRBV5-4, the J call TRBJ1-1; D is undetermined. Trimming took off 4 bases at V and 6 bases at J, with 16 bases between the two ends. The germline V gene has CDR1 SGHNT and CDR2 YYREEE (reference sequence). The CDR3 spans 14 residues. Here the CDR3 reads CASSQDPQRPEAFF. As DNA, the CDR3 is TGTGCCAGCAGCCAAGACCCGCAGCGCCCTGAAGCTTTCTTT.

The V and J genes are TRBV20-1 and TRBJ2-1; D is ambiguous. V was cut by 7 bases and J by 3 bases, with 16 bases left in between. CDR3 size: 14 residues. Germline assignment: CDR1 DFQATT and CDR2 SNEGSKA (reference sequence). CDR3 loop: CSVSGGSFYNEQFF. CDR3 in DNA: TGCAGTGTCTCGGGCGGTAGCTTCTACAATGAGCAGTTCTTC.

The CDR3 nucleotides read TGTGCCAGTCGCCCTAGCACAGATACGCAGTATTTT. Residues: CASRPSTDTQYF. This chain connects TRBV9 to TRBJ2-3; no definite D call. The germline CDR1 and CDR2 sequences are SGDLS and YYNGEE. This CDR3 has 12 residues. V was clipped by 8 bases and J by 0 bases, with 7 bases between them.

This clonotype was picked up a small number of times. This chain uses TRBV20-1 with TRBJ1-2, with D tentatively TRBD1 (6 bases). Germline lookup yields CDR1 DFQATT and CDR2 SNEGSKA (reference sequence). Trimming cost V 3 bases and J 5 bases, with 19 bases left between them. The CDR3 runs to 15 residues. The CDR3 coding sequence is TGCAGTGCTAGTGAGACAGGAGGAGTAGGTTATGGCTACACCTTC. Translation gives CSASETGGVGYGYTF.

V gene TRBV2 combines with J gene TRBJ2-1; 10 bases line up with TRBD1. The CDR3 loop spans 15 amino acids. The germline CDR1 and CDR2 sequences are SNHLY and FYNNEI. J was trimmed by 8 bases and V by 5 bases; bases with no gene match: 9. CDR3 residues: CASSTTGQGSDEQFF. CDR3 coding DNA: TGTGCCAGCAGTACGACGGGACAGGGGAGCGATGAGCAGTTCTTC.

V gene TRBV7-2 combines with J gene TRBJ1-2; perhaps TRBD1 as D (6 bases). Trimming stripped 4 bases from V and 4 bases from J, with 16 bases between. CDR1 is SGHTA and CDR2 is FQGNSA in the germline V gene. This CDR3 contains 15 residues. The CDR3 coding sequence is TGTGCCAGCAGCTCAAACAGGGAAATCTCCTATGGCTACACCTTC. Encoded protein: CASSSNREISYGYTF. The variable domain in full, with the rest retrieved from reference TRBV7-2 and TRBJ1-2, is GAGVSQSPSNKVTEKGKDVELRCDPISGHTALYWYRQSLGQGLEFLIYFQGNSAPDKSGLPSDRFSAERTGGSVSTLTIQRTQQEDSAVYLCASSSNREISYGYTFGSGTRLTVV.

This clonotype has only a few counts. Written as DNA, the CDR3 is TGTGCCAGCTCGACCCCGGCCGGGGGAACAAAGCAGTTCTTC. It codes for CASSTPAGGTKQFF. This chain joins TRBV19 and TRBJ2-1; weak D call: TRBD2 (6 bases). V was cut by 9 bases and J by 11 bases, with 23 bases left in between. Germline CDR1 is LNHDA and CDR2 is SQIVND (reference sequence). This CDR3 has 14 residues.

This clonotype occurred a few times. This chain uses TRBV24-1 with TRBJ2-7, with 13 bases aligning to TRBD2. The CDR3 length is 14 residues. Trimming cost V 3 bases and J 5 bases; bases outside gene matches: 0. Germline-derived CDR1 and CDR2 are KGHDR and SFDVKD. The CDR3 DNA is TGTGCCACCAGTGATGGACTAGCGGGAGACGAGCAGTACTTC. Translation gives CATSDGLAGDEQYF.

This clonotype was counted only a few times. The chain has TRBV20-1 and TRBJ2-3; 12 nucleotides agree with TRBD2. The germline gives CDR1 DFQATT, CDR2 SNEGSKA (reference sequence). V dropped 5 bases and J dropped 1; count of bases not matched to a gene: 1. The CDR3 sequence is 14 residues long. CDR3 sequence reads: CSARTSGGTDTQYF. CDR3 DNA: TGCAGTGCTCGGACTAGCGGGGGCACAGATACGCAGTATTTT.

This clonotype turned up a few times. The chain is built from TRBV19 and TRBJ1-6; D not certain. The V end lost 6 bases, the J end lost 6 bases, and 9 bases lay between the germline ends. The germline CDR1 and CDR2 sequences are LNHDA and SQIVND (reference sequence). CDR3 length equals 13 residues. The CDR3 nucleotides are TGTGCCAGTAGCCGGACCCCTAATTCACCCCTCCACTTT. This encodes CASSRTPNSPLHF.

V and J are TRBV6-2 or TRBV6-3 and TRBJ2-7; the match to TRBD1 covers 9 bases. Germline V gene lookup returns CDR1 MNHEY and CDR2 SVGEGT. This CDR3 has 17 residues. V gave up 5 bases and J gave up 3 bases; unmatched junction bases: 14. The CDR3 loop is CASSTILDRGLLYEQYF. DNA of the CDR3: TGTGCCAGCAGTACAATTTTGGACAGGGGCCTCCTCTACGAGCAGTACTTC.

This clonotype has only a few counts. The chain uses TRBV6-1 and TRBJ2-3, with 11 bases fitting TRBD2. CDR3 length: 16 residues. The germline CDR1 and CDR2 sequences are MNHNS and SASEGT. J was trimmed by 2 bases and V by 6 bases; bases with no gene match: 7. The CDR3 sequence: CASSPIAGGYTDTQYF. The CDR3 DNA sequence: TGTGCCAGCAGCCCCATAGCGGGAGGGTACACAGATACGCAGTATTTT.

This clonotype was picked up a small number of times. The V gene is TRBV6-1, the J gene TRBJ2-2, with D perhaps given as TRBD1 or TRBD2 (6 bases each). Deletions cut 8 bases from V and 3 bases from J, with 16 bases between. The CDR3 runs to 15 residues. Germline CDR1 and CDR2: MNHNS and SASEGT. The CDR3 here is CASQKGGMYTGELFF. The CDR3 DNA follows: TGTGCCAGCCAGAAGGGGGGAATGTACACCGGGGAGCTGTTTTTT.

The chain is built from TRBV21-1 and TRBJ1-1; TRBD1 reflects the table's D call only, with no check against the DNA. TRBV21-1 is a known pseudogene. The CDR3 sequence is 14 residues long. DNA for the CDR3: TGTGCCAGCAAACCAGGGGAGGTTAGGACTGAAGCTTTCTTT. This gives the protein CASKPGEVRTEAFF.